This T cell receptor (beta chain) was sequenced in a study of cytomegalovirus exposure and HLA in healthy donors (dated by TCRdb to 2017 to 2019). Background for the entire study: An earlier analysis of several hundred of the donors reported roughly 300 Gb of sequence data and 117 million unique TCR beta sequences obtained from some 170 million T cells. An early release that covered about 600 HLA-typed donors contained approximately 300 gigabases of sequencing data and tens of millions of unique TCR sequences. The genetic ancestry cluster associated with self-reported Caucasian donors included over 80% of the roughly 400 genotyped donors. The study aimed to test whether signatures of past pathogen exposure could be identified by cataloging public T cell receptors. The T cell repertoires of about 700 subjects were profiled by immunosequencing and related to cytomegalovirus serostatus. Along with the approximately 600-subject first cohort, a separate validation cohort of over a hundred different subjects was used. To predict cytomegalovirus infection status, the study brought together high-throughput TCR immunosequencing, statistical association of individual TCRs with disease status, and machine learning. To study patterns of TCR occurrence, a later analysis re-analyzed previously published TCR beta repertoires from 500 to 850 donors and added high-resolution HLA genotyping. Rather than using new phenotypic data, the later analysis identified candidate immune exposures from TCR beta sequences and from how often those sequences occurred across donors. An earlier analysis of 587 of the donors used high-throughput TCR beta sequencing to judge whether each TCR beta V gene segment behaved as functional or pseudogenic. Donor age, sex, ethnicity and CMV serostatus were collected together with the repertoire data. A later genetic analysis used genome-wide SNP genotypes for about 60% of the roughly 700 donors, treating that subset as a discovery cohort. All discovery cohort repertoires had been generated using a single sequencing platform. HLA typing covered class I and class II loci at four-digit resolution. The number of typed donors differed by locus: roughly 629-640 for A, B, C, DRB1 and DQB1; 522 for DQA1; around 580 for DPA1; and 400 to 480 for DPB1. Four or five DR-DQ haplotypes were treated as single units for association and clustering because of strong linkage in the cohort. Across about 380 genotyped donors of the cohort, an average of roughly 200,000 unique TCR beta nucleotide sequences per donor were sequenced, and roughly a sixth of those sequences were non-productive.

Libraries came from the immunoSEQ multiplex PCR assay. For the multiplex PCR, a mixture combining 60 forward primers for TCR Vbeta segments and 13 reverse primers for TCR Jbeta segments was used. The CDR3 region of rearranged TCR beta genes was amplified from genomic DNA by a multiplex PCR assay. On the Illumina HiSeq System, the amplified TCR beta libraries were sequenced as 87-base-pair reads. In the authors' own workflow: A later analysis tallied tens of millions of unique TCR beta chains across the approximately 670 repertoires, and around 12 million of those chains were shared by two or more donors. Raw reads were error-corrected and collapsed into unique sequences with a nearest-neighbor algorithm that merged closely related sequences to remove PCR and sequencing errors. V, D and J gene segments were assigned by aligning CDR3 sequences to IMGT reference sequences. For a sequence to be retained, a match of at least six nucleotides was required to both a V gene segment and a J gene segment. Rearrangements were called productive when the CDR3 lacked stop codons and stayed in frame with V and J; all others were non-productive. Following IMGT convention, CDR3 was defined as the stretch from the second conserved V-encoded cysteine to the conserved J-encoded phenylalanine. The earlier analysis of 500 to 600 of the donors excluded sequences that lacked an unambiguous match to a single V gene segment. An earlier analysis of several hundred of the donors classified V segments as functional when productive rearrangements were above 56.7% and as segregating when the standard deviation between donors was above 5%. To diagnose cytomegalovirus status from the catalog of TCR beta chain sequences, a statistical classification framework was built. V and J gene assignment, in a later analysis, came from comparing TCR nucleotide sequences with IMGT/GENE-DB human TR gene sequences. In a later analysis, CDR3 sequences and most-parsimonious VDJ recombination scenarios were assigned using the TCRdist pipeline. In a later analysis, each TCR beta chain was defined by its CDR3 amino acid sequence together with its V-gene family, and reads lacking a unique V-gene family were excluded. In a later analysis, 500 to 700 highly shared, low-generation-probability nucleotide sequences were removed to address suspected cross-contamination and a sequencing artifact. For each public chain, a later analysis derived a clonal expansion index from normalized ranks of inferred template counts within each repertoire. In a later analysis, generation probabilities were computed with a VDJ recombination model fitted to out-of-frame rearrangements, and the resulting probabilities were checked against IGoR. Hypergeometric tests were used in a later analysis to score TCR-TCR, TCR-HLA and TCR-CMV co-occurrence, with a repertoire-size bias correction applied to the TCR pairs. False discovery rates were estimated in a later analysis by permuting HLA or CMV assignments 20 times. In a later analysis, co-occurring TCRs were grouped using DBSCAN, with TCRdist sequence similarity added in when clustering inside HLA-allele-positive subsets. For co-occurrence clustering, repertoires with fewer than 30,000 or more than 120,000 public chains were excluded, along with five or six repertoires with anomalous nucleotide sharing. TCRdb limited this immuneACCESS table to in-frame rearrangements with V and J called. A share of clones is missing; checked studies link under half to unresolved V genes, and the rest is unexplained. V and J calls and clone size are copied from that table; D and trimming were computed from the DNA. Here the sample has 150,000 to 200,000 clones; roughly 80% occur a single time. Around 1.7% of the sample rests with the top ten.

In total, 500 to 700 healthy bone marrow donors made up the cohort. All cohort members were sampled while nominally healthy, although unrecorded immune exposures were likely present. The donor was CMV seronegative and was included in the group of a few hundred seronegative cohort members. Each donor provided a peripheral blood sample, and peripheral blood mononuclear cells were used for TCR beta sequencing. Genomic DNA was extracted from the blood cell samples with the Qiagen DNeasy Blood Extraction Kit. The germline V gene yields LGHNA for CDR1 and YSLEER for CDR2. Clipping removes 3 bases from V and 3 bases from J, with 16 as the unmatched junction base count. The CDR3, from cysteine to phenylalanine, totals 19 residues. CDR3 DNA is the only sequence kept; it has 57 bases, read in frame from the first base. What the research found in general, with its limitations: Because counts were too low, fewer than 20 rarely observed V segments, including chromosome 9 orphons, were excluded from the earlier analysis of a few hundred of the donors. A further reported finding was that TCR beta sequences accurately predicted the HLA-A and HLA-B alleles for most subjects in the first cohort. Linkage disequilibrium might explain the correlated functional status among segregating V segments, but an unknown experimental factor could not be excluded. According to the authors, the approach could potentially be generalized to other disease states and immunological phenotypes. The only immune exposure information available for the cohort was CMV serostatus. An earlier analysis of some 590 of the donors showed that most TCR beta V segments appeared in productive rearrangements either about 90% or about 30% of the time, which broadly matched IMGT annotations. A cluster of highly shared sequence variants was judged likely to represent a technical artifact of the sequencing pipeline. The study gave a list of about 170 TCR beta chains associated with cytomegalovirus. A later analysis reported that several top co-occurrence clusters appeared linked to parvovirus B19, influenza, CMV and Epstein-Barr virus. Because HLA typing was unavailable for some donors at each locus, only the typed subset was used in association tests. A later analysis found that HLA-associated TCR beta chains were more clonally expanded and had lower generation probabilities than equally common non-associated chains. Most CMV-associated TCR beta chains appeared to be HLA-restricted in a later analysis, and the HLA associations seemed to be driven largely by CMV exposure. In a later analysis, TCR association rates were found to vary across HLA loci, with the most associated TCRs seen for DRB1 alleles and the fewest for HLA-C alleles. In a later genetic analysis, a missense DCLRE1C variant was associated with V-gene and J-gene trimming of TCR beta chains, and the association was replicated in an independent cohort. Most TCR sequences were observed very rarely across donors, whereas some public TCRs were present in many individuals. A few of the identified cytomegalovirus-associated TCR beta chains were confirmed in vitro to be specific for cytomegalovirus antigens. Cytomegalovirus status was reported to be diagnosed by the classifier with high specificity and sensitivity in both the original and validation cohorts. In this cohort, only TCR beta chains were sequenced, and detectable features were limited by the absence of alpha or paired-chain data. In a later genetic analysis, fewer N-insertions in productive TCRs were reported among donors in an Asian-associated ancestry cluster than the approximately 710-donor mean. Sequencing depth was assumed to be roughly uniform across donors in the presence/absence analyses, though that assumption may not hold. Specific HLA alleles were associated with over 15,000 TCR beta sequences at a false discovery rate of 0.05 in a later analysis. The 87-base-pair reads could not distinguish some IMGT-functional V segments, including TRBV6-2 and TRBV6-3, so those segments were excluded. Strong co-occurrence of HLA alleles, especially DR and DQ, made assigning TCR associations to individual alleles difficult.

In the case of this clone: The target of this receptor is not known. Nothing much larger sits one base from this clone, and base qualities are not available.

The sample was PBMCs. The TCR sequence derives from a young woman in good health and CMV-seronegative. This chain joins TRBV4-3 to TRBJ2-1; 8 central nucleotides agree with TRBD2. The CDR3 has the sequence CASSHLQTGTRINYNEQFF. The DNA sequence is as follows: TGCGCCAGCAGCCACCTACAGACCGGGACTAGGATTAACTACAATGAGCAGTTCTTC.